The 18 T cell receptor beta chains below come from one sample, sequenced in a study of blood T cells in healthy people across ages (dated by TCRdb to the mid-2010s). The library was produced with 5' RACE. Sequenced using an Illumina HiSeq 2500. A second PCR of roughly 6 to 11 cycles was run with a J-beta primer mix and a sample-barcoded 5' primer. The raw public data were reprocessed by TCRdb itself: fastp quality trimming at Q25, MiXCR clonotype calling, in-frame beta chains only. Every CDR3 protein is listed once, alongside the most common genes and DNA of its rows. The sample table shows some 1.6 million distinct CDR3 sequences, and about 35% are seen once. About 11% of the sample is in the top ten clones. The source material was blood. The receptor set was obtained from a woman aged 25 to 39 in good health.

The sample holds one count of this clonotype. As DNA, the CDR3 is TGTGCCAGCAGCTGGGACGCCCAAGAGACCCAGTACTTC. Its protein is CASSWDAQETQYF. The chain links TRBV5-6 to TRBJ2-5; the D gene could be TRBD1 or TRBD2 (5 bases each). This CDR3 is 13 amino acids long. Trimming took 3 bases from V and 1 from J, leaving 7 bases between them. Per the germline V gene, CDR1 is SGHDT and CDR2 is YYEEEE.

This clonotype came up once. The chain recombines TRBV2 with TRBJ2-5; TRBD2 agrees at 10 bases. Germline values: CDR1 SNHLY, CDR2 FYNNEI. Unmatched junction bases numbered 6, after V lost 5 bases and J lost 3 bases. This CDR3 contains 15 residues. For the CDR3, the DNA is TGTGCCAGCAGTTGGGCTAGCGGGGGCAAAGAGACCCAGTACTTC. Translating gives CASSWASGGKETQYF.

This rearrangement joins TRBV6-6 to TRBJ1-5, with 7 bases identical to TRBD1. The CDR3 consists of 15 residues. J gave up 2 bases and V 6 bases, and 7 bases lay outside the gene matches. CDR1 is MNHNY and CDR2 is SVGAGI in the germline V gene (reference sequence). The CDR3 nucleotides read TGTGCCAGCAGACGTGACAGGGTGGGCAATCAGCCCCAGCATTTT. Translating it yields CASRRDRVGNQPQHF.

This clonotype was counted only a few times. The rearrangement uses TRBV28 and TRBJ2-1; tentatively, D is TRBD2 (6 bases). The J call may be incorrect, as the DNA end agrees better with TRBJ2-7. CDR1 is MDHEN, CDR2 SYDVKM, per germline. The CDR3 has 14 amino acids. The CDR3 bases are TGTGCCAGCAGCACCCCGGGGGTAAGCTACGAGCAGTACTTC. Residues: CASSTPGVSYEQYF.

V usage is TRBV15 and J usage is TRBJ1-1, with unresolved D. CDR3 length equals 14 residues. Germline-derived CDR1 and CDR2 are LNHNV and YYDKDF (reference sequence). Trimming took 4 bases from V and 1 from J, leaving 10 bases between them. Here the CDR3 reads CATSTSHQNTEAFF. CDR3 coding DNA: TGTGCCACCAGCACCTCCCACCAGAACACTGAAGCTTTCTTT.

The chain recombines TRBV20-1 with TRBJ2-1; 7 nucleotides match TRBD1. The CDR3 is made up of 15 amino acids. Germline-derived CDR1 and CDR2 are DFQATT and SNEGSKA (reference sequence). Losses at the gene ends were 6 bases for V and 2 bases for J; bases not matched to a gene: 10. The CDR3 reads CSAKRRQGTYNEQFF. The CDR3 region has the DNA TGCAGTGCAAAGAGGAGACAGGGCACCTACAATGAGCAGTTCTTC.

A note on this clonotype: The junction differs from germline at one of its ends, possibly a read error. This chain uses TRBV11-2 with TRBJ2-3, with TRBD1 identical over 9 bases. CDR3 length: 16 amino acids. CDR1 and CDR2 (germline): SGHAT, FQNNGV. The CDR3 spells CASSAGTGISTDTQYF. The DNA of the CDR3 is TGCGCCAGCAGCGCCGGGACAGGGATTTCCACAGATACGCAGTATTTT.

V usage is TRBV12-3 or TRBV12-4 and J usage is TRBJ2-5; TRBD2 matches 8 bases. The CDR3 has 16 residues. Trimming took 0 bases from V and 2 from J; bases not matched to a gene: 5. The CDR3 DNA follows: TGTGCCAGCAGTTTAGCGCGAAAGCGGGGGCAAGAGACCCAGTACTTC. It encodes CASSLARKRGQETQYF.

This clonotype was detected a few times. The chain carries TRBV7-3 and TRBJ2-7, with D perhaps TRBD1 or TRBD2 (5 bases each). Germline CDR1 reads SGHTA; CDR2 reads FQGTGA. Trimming removed 1 base at V and 3 bases at J, with 19 bases between. The length of the CDR3 is 17 residues. Here the CDR3 reads CASSLNPALGRDYEQYF. In nucleotides, the CDR3 is TGTGCCAGCAGCTTAAACCCGGCCCTGGGACGGGACTACGAGCAGTACTTC. Full variable domain (remainder filled in from reference TRBV7-3 and TRBJ2-7): GAGVSQTPSNKVTEKGKYVELRCDPISGHTALYWYRQSLGQGPEFLIYFQGTGAADDSGLPNDRFFAVRPEGSVSTLKIQRTERGDSAVYLCASSLNPALGRDYEQYFGPGTRLTVT.

The chain uses TRBV27 and TRBJ2-6; maybe TRBD1 (5 bases). Trimming removed 6 bases at V and 2 bases at J, with 11 bases between. CDR1 and CDR2 from the germline V gene are MNHEY and SMNVEV (reference sequence). This CDR3 contains 15 residues. In DNA, the CDR3 is TGTGCCAGCAGGCCTACAGGTCCTGGGGCCAACGTCCTGACTTTC. It is translated as CASRPTGPGANVLTF.

This clonotype was counted ten times or more. This sequence joins TRBV9 and TRBJ1-1; D is ambiguous. There are 13 residues in the CDR3. CDR1 SGDLS and CDR2 YYNGEE come from the germline V gene. Trimming took off 0 bases at V and 2 bases at J, with 5 bases between the two ends. CDR3 in amino acids: CASSVEVNTEAFF. CDR3 DNA sequence: TGTGCCAGCAGCGTAGAGGTTAACACTGAAGCTTTCTTT.

This chain connects TRBV27 to TRBJ2-4; D tentatively reads TRBD1 or TRBD2 (6 bases each). The last part of the DNA fits TRBJ2-7 better; the J call may be wrong. The germline V gene encodes CDR1 MNHEY and CDR2 SMNVEV (reference sequence). The CDR3 consists of 15 residues. CDR3 bases: TGTGCCAGCAGTTTCTTAGGGGGAGGTATGGGCGAGCAGTACTTC. It codes for CASSFLGGGMGEQYF.

The chain couples TRBV4-1 to TRBJ1-1; 7 positions match TRBD1. The CDR3 is 16 residues long. V shed 1 base and J 0 bases; nucleotides not matched to a gene: 5. CDR1 and CDR2 from the germline V gene are MGHRA and YSYEKL. CDR3: CASSQGPGGLNTEAFF. The CDR3 DNA reads TGCGCCAGCAGCCAAGGGCCAGGGGGGTTGAACACTGAAGCTTTCTTT.

Worth noting for this clonotype: The junction departs from the called germline gene at one end, perhaps through a read error. This sequence joins TRBV15 and TRBJ1-4; 8 bases match TRBD1. Per the germline V gene, CDR1 is LNHNV and CDR2 is YYDKDF (reference sequence). The CDR3 consists of 14 residues. The CDR3 here is CATSGQGNAEKRFF. The CDR3 nucleotides are TGTGCCACCAGCGGACAGGGCAATGCTGAAAAACGGTTTTTT.

The chain is built from TRBV20-1 and TRBJ2-7; the match to TRBD1 covers 11 bases. Germline values: CDR1 DFQATT, CDR2 SNEGSKA (reference sequence). V lost 0 bases, J lost 3 bases, and 4 bases stayed unmatched. The CDR3 has 15 residues. CDR3 bases: TGCAGTGCTAGAGATGGGACAGGGGGGAGCTACGAGCAGTACTTC. Its protein is CSARDGTGGSYEQYF.

This clonotype was recorded a few times. The chain uses TRBV29-1 and TRBJ1-2; 8 nucleotides agree with TRBD1. The V and J ends lost 3 bases and 7 bases, in that order; junction bases with no gene match: 10. Germline V gene sequence: CDR1 SQVTM, CDR2 ANQGSEA. The CDR3 is 14 residues long. CDR3 loop: CSVDFIGQGGGYTF. CDR3 nucleotide sequence: TGCAGCGTTGATTTTATTGGACAGGGTGGTGGCTACACCTTC.

In the case of this clonotype: A much larger clone lies a single base off, so this may be a read error. This chain uses TRBV20-1 with TRBJ2-1; D call uncertain. The DNA end is more similar to TRBJ2-7, so the J call may be wrong. The CDR3 extends over 13 amino acids. Germline lookup yields CDR1 DFQATT and CDR2 SNEGSKA (reference sequence). For the CDR3, the DNA is TGCAGTGCCGGCTTAGTAACCTACAATGAGCAGTACTTC. Translated: CSAGLVTYNEQYF.

This clonotype has a count of ten or more. The chain uses TRBV9 and TRBJ2-3; no clear D. CDR3 length: 13 residues. Trimming took off 5 bases at V and 1 base at J, with 8 bases between the two ends. Germline CDR1 reads SGDLS; CDR2 reads YYNGEE. The CDR3 is CASSVIGTDTQYF. CDR3 DNA sequence: TGTGCCAGCAGTGTAATCGGCACAGATACGCAGTATTTT.